This T cell receptor beta chain stems from a study of shared clonotypes between healthy human individuals. The repertoire was sequenced with immunoSEQ multiplex PCR; TCRdb's copy has only in-frame clones and lacks some. The sample carries some 630,000 clones, roughly 96% recorded once. Trimming removed 3 bases at V and 1 base at J, with 4 bases between. The CDR3 has 13 amino acids. From germline, CDR1 is ENHRY and CDR2 SYGVKD. Only CD45RO-negative cells positively selected for CCR7 counted as naive CD8 cells, so terminally differentiated effector memory CD45RA+ cells were excluded. The sequenced sample consisted of naive CD8+ T cells sorted from blood. The chain carries TRBV10-3 and TRBJ1-5; D is undetermined. This sequence was found in a woman in her twenties or thirties in good health. The CDR3 DNA sequence: TGTGCCATCAGTGACGCAAGCAATCAGCCCCAGCATTTT. Translation: CAISDASNQPQHF.